The 25 T cell receptor beta chains below all came from one sample that was sequenced in a study of regulatory T cells in long-lasting Graves disease. Arm-PCR of CDR3 regions and iRepertoire HTBI primers were the basis on which TCR beta libraries were built. TCRdb re-analysed the multiplex PCR reads in MiXCR, keeping a single row per CDR3 protein. The repertoire holds over 500,000 distinct CDR3 sequences, with 16% as singletons. Time point indicated: newly diagnosed GD, antithyroid drugs for less than 3 months. Construction of the TCR library relied on RNA isolated from PBMCs. These same records also appear under a second study, on T cells in Graves' hyperthyroidism and ophthalmopathy.

The source was peripheral blood mononuclear cells (PBMCs), collected at new diagnosis, from a patient treated with antithyroid drugs. The receptors come from a woman aged 25 to 39 with Graves disease.

The chain combines TRBV5-6 with TRBJ1-2; D gene ambiguous. Germline-derived CDR1 and CDR2 are SGHDT and YYEEEE. V shed 4 bases and J shed 10 bases, with 11 bases lying between them. This CDR3 has 11 residues. This CDR3 is CASSARVTYTF. The CDR3, as DNA: TGTGCCAGCAGCGCGCGGGTGACCTACACCTTC.

On this clonotype itself: This sequence may be a read error, since a much larger clone differs from it by one base. The chain employs TRBV30 and TRBJ1-1, with D perhaps matching TRBD1 (6 bases). The germline CDR1 and CDR2 sequences are GTSNPN and SVGIG (reference sequence). The CDR3 runs 13 residues. CDR3 loop: CAWRGGRGTEASF. The CDR3 coding sequence is TGTGCCTGGAGAGGGGGACGGGGCACTGAAGCTTCCTTT.

This clonotype was observed many times. This chain uses TRBV6-5 with TRBJ1-2, with 9 bases that match TRBD1. Germline V gene sequence: CDR1 MNHEY, CDR2 SVGAGI. This CDR3 has 15 amino acids. V was clipped by 0 bases and J by 7 bases; unmatched bases: 6. The CDR3 loop reads CASSYSGQGIGGYTF. CDR3 nucleotide sequence: TGTGCCAGCAGTTACTCGGGACAGGGCATTGGTGGCTACACCTTC.

This clonotype was seen ten or more times. The chain recombines TRBV7-3 with TRBJ2-1; 8 bases are a match to TRBD2. V shed 2 bases and J 8 bases; nucleotides not matched to a gene: 11. The length of the CDR3 is 16 residues. In germline, CDR1 is SGHTA, CDR2 FQGTGA. The CDR3: CASSLVAGRAIDEQFF. The CDR3 nucleotides read TGTGCCAGCAGCTTAGTCGCCGGGAGGGCCATCGATGAGCAGTTCTTC.

This clonotype was detected many times. This chain uses TRBV12-3 or TRBV12-4 with TRBJ2-1, with D hard to call. The CDR3 has 15 residues. Trimming left V 4 bases short and J 7 bases short, with 17 bases between. For the CDR3, the DNA is TGTGCCAGCAGTTCAAGCATTGGTGTAAGGAATGAGCAGTTCTTC. As protein: CASSSSIGVRNEQFF.

This clonotype was seen many times. This chain connects TRBV27 to TRBJ1-1; 7 bases agree with TRBD1. V was clipped by 5 bases and J by 6 bases; unmatched bases: 6. The germline V gene has CDR1 MNHEY and CDR2 SMNVEV (reference sequence). The CDR3 loop spans 13 amino acids. DNA for the CDR3: TGTGCCAGCAGTAAGAAAGACAGGGCTGAAGCTTTCTTT. It specifies CASSKKDRAEAFF.

In DNA, the CDR3 is TGTGCCAGTAGAGCGGACAGGGGGCTCCGGCCCCAGCATTTT. It encodes CASRADRGLRPQHF. The chain has TRBV19 and TRBJ1-5, with 11 bases lining up with TRBD1. The germline gives CDR1 LNHDA, CDR2 SQIVND (reference sequence). Trimming removed 6 bases from V and 9 bases from J; junction bases left unmatched: 7. CDR3 size: 14 residues.

This clonotype has only a few counts. The chain employs TRBV27 and TRBJ2-3, with TRBD2 identical over 8 bases. The CDR3 spans 15 residues. Germline CDR1 is MNHEY and CDR2 is SMNVEV (reference sequence). The junction had 9 bases not matched to a gene; V was cut back by 5 bases and J by 5 bases. CDR3 in amino acids: CASSGTGGKGDTQYF. CDR3 DNA: TGTGCCAGCAGTGGTACGGGGGGGAAAGGAGATACGCAGTATTTT.

This clonotype was seen a few times. The rearrangement uses TRBV18 and TRBJ2-7; D not certain. This CDR3 comprises 16 residues. The germline CDR1 and CDR2 sequences are KGHSH and LQKENI. V lost 3 bases and J lost 0, with 15 bases in between. The CDR3 region has the DNA TGTGCCAGCTCACCCTATGGAGCAACAATCTCCTACGAGCAGTACTTC. This translates into CASSPYGATISYEQYF.

The J gene is TRBJ2-7, the V gene TRBV28, with 9 bases aligning to TRBD2. The trim removed 5 bases at V and 3 bases at J, leaving 17 bases unmatched. The CDR3 extends over 18 amino acids. Germline loops: CDR1 MDHEN, CDR2 SYDVKM. CDR3 nucleotide sequence: TGTGCCAGCAGTAGTCCGCACCGAAGACTAGCGGAGATCTACGAGCAGTACTTC. This gives the protein CASSSPHRRLAEIYEQYF. Full variable domain (outside the CDR3, taken from reference TRBV28 and TRBJ2-7): DVKVTQSSRYLVKRTGEKVFLECVQDMDHENMFWYRQDPGLGLRLIYFSYDVKMKEKGDIPEGYSVSREKKERFSLILESASTNQTSMYLCASSSPHRRLAEIYEQYFGPGTRLTVT.

This clonotype was recorded many times. The chain is built from TRBV12-3 or TRBV12-4 and TRBJ2-5; 8 bases are shared with TRBD1. Trimming took 5 bases from V and 4 from J; bases not matched to a gene: 3. The CDR3 spans 13 residues. The CDR3 nucleotides read TGTGCCAGCAGTCCCGGGACAGGAGAGACCCAGTACTTC. Its translation: CASSPGTGETQYF.

This chain connects TRBV19 to TRBJ1-1; D remains unclear. There are 13 residues in the CDR3. V lost 8 bases and J 1 base, leaving 11 bases between the germline ends. Germline CDR1 LNHDA, CDR2 SQIVND (reference sequence). The CDR3 here is CASRAPGNTEAFF. The CDR3 DNA sequence: TGTGCCAGTCGCGCCCCAGGGAACACTGAAGCTTTCTTT.

The rearrangement links TRBV28 to TRBJ2-3; 10 bases fit TRBD2. Germline V gives CDR1 MDHEN, CDR2 SYDVKM. The CDR3 is made up of 17 amino acids. J was trimmed by 7 bases and V by 2 bases; bases with no gene match: 12. The CDR3 DNA sequence: TGTGCCAGCAGTTTACGGGGGGCTAGCGGGAGAGTAAATACGCAGTATTTT. As protein: CASSLRGASGRVNTQYF.

The sample holds many counts of this clonotype. The chain joins TRBV27 to TRBJ2-7; D is perhaps TRBD1 (6 bases). The germline V gene encodes CDR1 MNHEY and CDR2 SMNVEV (reference sequence). Trimming took off 5 bases at V and 2 bases at J, with 19 bases between the two ends. The CDR3 covers 16 residues. This chain's CDR3 is CASSKSGGQKTYEQYF. CDR3 coding DNA: TGTGCCAGCAGTAAGTCGGGTGGACAGAAGACCTACGAGCAGTACTTC.

This chain connects TRBV19 to TRBJ1-4, with 7 bases identical to TRBD1. CDR1 LNHDA and CDR2 SQIVND come from the germline V gene (reference sequence). This CDR3 is built from 15 residues. Trimming took 3 bases from V and 7 from J; bases not matched to a gene: 8. The CDR3 here is CASSIGTAGVEKLFF. CDR3 DNA sequence: TGTGCCAGTAGTATTGGGACAGCAGGGGTTGAAAAACTGTTTTTT.

This clonotype appeared many times. J is TRBJ2-3 and V is TRBV12-3 or TRBV12-4, with D possibly TRBD1 on 6 matching bases. Trimming took 7 bases from V and 2 from J, leaving 10 bases between them. This CDR3 has 13 residues. CDR3 region: CASTTGNTDTQYF. The CDR3 DNA reads TGTGCCAGCACCACAGGGAACACAGATACGCAGTATTTT.

The gene calls are TRBV29-1 and TRBJ1-4; no reliable D call. Deletions cut 7 bases from V and 3 bases from J, with 9 bases between. Germline CDR1 reads SQVTM; CDR2 reads ANQGSEA. CDR3 length: 12 residues. CDR3 residues: CSGVSPNEKLFF. The CDR3 DNA reads TGCAGCGGGGTCAGCCCTAATGAAAAACTGTTTTTT.

This chain's CDR3 is CSVVGILAKNIQYF. The CDR3 DNA follows: TGCAGCGTTGTTGGAATTCTAGCCAAAAACATTCAGTACTTC. The J gene is TRBJ2-4, the V gene TRBV29-1, with D uncertain. The length of the CDR3 is 14 residues. Germline V gives CDR1 SQVTM, CDR2 ANQGSEA. The V gene lost 4 bases and the J gene lost 0 bases, with 10 bases spanning the gap.

The table lists this clonotype with many counts. At one boundary the junction diverges from the germline segment, which might be a read error. The chain links TRBV5-1 to TRBJ2-7; 8 bases agree with TRBD2. The CDR3 covers 15 residues. In germline, CDR1 is SGHRS, CDR2 YFSETQ. The CDR3 nucleotides read TGTGCCAGCAGCTTAGGAGGGACTAGCTCCTACGAGCAGTACTTC. Its protein product is CASSLGGTSSYEQYF.

This clonotype has ten or more counts. The rearrangement joins TRBV2 to TRBJ2-7; 7 nucleotides match TRBD1. The CDR3 sequence is 13 residues long. V trimming: 6 bases; J trimming: 2 bases; junction bases outside the gene matches: 4. CDR1 is SNHLY and CDR2 is FYNNEI in the germline V gene. CDR3 amino acids: CASSTTGPYEQYF. As DNA, the CDR3 is TGTGCCAGCAGCACGACAGGGCCCTACGAGCAGTACTTC.

This clonotype was seen many times. The J gene is TRBJ2-5, the V gene TRBV3-1, with TRBD2 identical over 7 bases. Germline CDR1 and CDR2: LGHDT and YNNKEL (reference sequence). The ends lost 3 bases at V and 1 base at J; junction bases unmatched: 8. The CDR3 totals 16 residues. This chain's CDR3 is CASSQGRAGAQETQYF. Here the CDR3 DNA reads TGTGCCAGCAGCCAGGGGCGGGCGGGAGCCCAAGAGACCCAGTACTTC.

This clonotype was observed a handful of times. The J gene is TRBJ1-1, the V gene TRBV20-1; no definite D call. This CDR3 has 14 amino acids. From germline, CDR1 is DFQATT and CDR2 SNEGSKA (reference sequence). V dropped 6 bases and J dropped 1 base, with 15 bases sitting between them. The CDR3 spells CSADGIYANTEAFF. The CDR3 region has the DNA TGCAGTGCGGATGGGATTTACGCGAACACTGAAGCTTTCTTT.

Ten or more counts support this clonotype. The V gene is TRBV7-8, the J gene TRBJ2-1; D is possibly TRBD1 or TRBD2 (5 bases each). Germline CDR1 and CDR2: SGHVS and FQNEAQ. The CDR3 runs 14 residues. V lost 4 bases, J lost 7 bases, and 14 bases lay in between. The CDR3 is CASSSRGNLNEQFF. The CDR3 DNA reads TGTGCCAGCAGCTCTCGGGGCAACCTGAATGAGCAGTTCTTC.

V and J are TRBV6-1 and TRBJ2-5; D not resolved. CDR1 and CDR2 from the germline V gene are MNHNS and SASEGT. Deletions cut 8 bases from V and 9 bases from J, with 28 bases between. The CDR3 contains 16 residues. The CDR3 region is CASGALGVLGFSAQYF. Written as DNA, the CDR3 is TGTGCCAGCGGAGCCCTTGGCGTCCTGGGGTTCTCGGCCCAGTACTTC.

The gene calls are TRBV5-8 and TRBJ1-2; a weak D match, TRBD1 (5 bases). The V end lost 1 base, the J end lost 3 bases, and 13 bases lay between the germline ends. The CDR3 is 15 residues long. Germline V gene data show CDR1 as SGHTS and CDR2 as YDEGEE. The CDR3 DNA reads TGTGCCAGCAGCTTGACATCAGGGTCTCACTATGGCTACACCTTC. It encodes CASSLTSGSHYGYTF.